Following are 10 T cell receptor beta chains from one sample sequenced in a study of a mutant IDH1 vaccine in newly diagnosed glioma. The assay was immunoSEQ multiplex PCR, and TCRdb's table has in-frame clones only and misses some. The data show about 28,000 clones, roughly 87% seen once. Sample time point: week 5, during vaccination. Each dose of the vaccine consisted of 300 ug of mutant IDH1 20-mer peptide, with topical imiquimod. These receptors' targets are unknown. The material sequenced was peripheral blood mononuclear cells (PBMCs), taken from a glioma patient whose treatment included an IDH1 peptide vaccine. The receptors were sampled from a woman aged 40 to 55 with glioma. Some clones in this sample may be carry-over from other donors' samples.

V is TRBV28 and J is TRBJ1-3, with D hard to call. Germline V gene sequence: CDR1 MDHEN, CDR2 SYDVKM. Trimming removed 6 bases from V and 9 bases from J, with 21 bases in between. The CDR3 covers 15 residues. The CDR3 is CASRFEDGNRGTIYF. The CDR3 nucleotides are TGTGCCAGCAGATTCGAGGACGGCAATCGGGGCACCATATATTTT.

This chain links TRBV28 with TRBJ2-1, with 12 bases lining up with TRBD2. The CDR3 has 19 residues. Unmatched junction bases numbered 14, after V lost 2 bases and J lost 6 bases. The germline V gene has CDR1 MDHEN and CDR2 SYDVKM. CDR3 sequence (DNA): TGTGCCAGCAGTTTAGGGACGACTAGCGGGAGCCCTCGGGGCAATGAGCAGTTCTTC. Translated: CASSLGTTSGSPRGNEQFF. Together with reference TRBV28 and TRBJ2-1, the CDR3 gives the full variable domain: DVKVTQSSRYLVKRTGEKVFLECVQDMDHENMFWYRQDPGLGLRLIYFSYDVKMKEKGDIPEGYSVSREKKERFSLILESASTNQTSMYLCASSLGTTSGSPRGNEQFFGPGTRLTVL.

The V gene is TRBV5-5, the J gene TRBJ2-3, with D hard to call. Germline V lookup: CDR1 SGHKS, CDR2 YYEKEE (reference sequence). The germline V and J ends were trimmed by 4 bases and 0 bases, with 3 bases remaining between them. This CDR3 is built from 12 residues. Here the CDR3 reads CASSLSTDTQYF. The CDR3 nucleotides are TGTGCCAGCAGCCTTAGCACAGATACGCAGTATTTT.

The chain carries TRBV4-1 and TRBJ1-6; D is uncertain. The ends were cut back, 0 bases at V and 10 bases at J, with 13 bases in the middle. This CDR3 region has 15 residues. CDR1 and CDR2 (germline): MGHRA, YSYEKL. CDR3 bases: TGCGCCAGCAGCCAAGATTCCCGTACTTTATCACCCCTCCACTTT. This gives the protein CASSQDSRTLSPLHF.

The V call is TRBV4-3, the J call TRBJ1-1; the D gene is possibly TRBD1 (5 bases). CDR1 is LGHNA, CDR2 YSLEER, per germline. Trimming took off 0 bases at V and 5 bases at J, with 19 bases between the two ends. This CDR3 contains 17 residues. CDR3 loop: CASSQEGGDHIRTEAFF. CDR3 sequence (DNA): TGCGCCAGCAGCCAAGAGGGGGGGGACCATATCAGAACTGAAGCTTTCTTT.

This chain uses TRBV21-1 with TRBJ2-5; the table's D gene call, TRBD2, was not cross checked with the DNA. TRBV21-1 is designated a pseudogene. The CDR3 consists of 15 residues. The CDR3 DNA reads TGTGCCAGCAGCTCCTCTCCCGCGTTGGAAGAGACCCAGTACTTC. This encodes CASSSSPALEETQYF.

The rearrangement links TRBV10-3 to TRBJ1-1; TRBD1 agrees at 9 bases. Germline CDR1 reads ENHRY; CDR2 reads SYGVKD. V shed 0 bases, J shed 11 bases, and the junction held 13 bases outside the gene matches. The CDR3 sequence is 16 residues long. The chain's CDR3 is CAISESPRTGEEYAFF. The DNA for the CDR3 is TGTGCCATCAGTGAGTCCCCACGGACAGGGGAGGAGTATGCTTTCTTT.

The chain joins TRBV28 to TRBJ1-2; 7 bases are shared with TRBD1. Germline loops: CDR1 MDHEN, CDR2 SYDVKM. This CDR3 has 16 amino acids. Trimming removed 7 bases from V and 4 bases from J; junction bases left unmatched: 15. The DNA of the CDR3 is TGTGCCAGCAATACTAATGGCGGACAGGCGCTCTATGGCTACACCTTC. This codes for CASNTNGGQALYGYTF.

J is TRBJ2-7 and V is TRBV10-3; no clear D. The V gene lost 6 bases and the J gene lost 1 base, with 4 bases spanning the gap. Germline CDR1 reads ENHRY; CDR2 reads SYGVKD. The CDR3 is 11 residues long. CDR3 in DNA: TGTGCCATCAGCAGGTCCTACGAGCAGTACTTC. Its protein is CAISRSYEQYF.

The gene calls are TRBV4-2 and TRBJ2-5; TRBD2 might be the D (6 bases). The V and J ends lost 0 bases and 5 bases respectively, with 19 bases between them. The length of the CDR3 is 17 residues. Germline loops: CDR1 LGHNA, CDR2 YNFKEQ. CDR3 protein: CASSQERGGIAAETQYF. In DNA form, the CDR3 reads TGTGCCAGCAGCCAAGAGCGTGGGGGGATAGCGGCGGAGACCCAGTACTTC.